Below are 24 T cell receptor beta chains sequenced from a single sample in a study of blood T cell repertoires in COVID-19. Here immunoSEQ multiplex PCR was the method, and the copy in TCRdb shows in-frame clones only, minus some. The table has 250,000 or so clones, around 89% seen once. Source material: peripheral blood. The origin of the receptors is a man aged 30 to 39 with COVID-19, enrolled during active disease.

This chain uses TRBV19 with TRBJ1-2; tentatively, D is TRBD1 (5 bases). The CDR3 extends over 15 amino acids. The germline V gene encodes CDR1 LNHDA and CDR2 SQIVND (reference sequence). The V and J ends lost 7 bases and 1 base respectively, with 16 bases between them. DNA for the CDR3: TGTGCCAGTAACAACCCGGGGGAGCTTAACTATGGCTACACCTTC. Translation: CASNNPGELNYGYTF.

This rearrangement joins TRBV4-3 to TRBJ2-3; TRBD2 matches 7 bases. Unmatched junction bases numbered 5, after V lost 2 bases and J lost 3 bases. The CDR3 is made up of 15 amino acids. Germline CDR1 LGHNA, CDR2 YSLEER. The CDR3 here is CASSQRPSGTDTQYF. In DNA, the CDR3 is TGCGCCAGCAGCCAACGGCCTAGCGGTACAGATACGCAGTATTTT.

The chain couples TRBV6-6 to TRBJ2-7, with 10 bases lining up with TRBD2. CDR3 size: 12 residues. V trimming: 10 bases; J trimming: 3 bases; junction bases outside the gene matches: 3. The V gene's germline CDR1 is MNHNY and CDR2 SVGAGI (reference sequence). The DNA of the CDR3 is TGTGCCACCGGGACTAGCGTCTACGAGCAGTACTTC. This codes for CATGTSVYEQYF.

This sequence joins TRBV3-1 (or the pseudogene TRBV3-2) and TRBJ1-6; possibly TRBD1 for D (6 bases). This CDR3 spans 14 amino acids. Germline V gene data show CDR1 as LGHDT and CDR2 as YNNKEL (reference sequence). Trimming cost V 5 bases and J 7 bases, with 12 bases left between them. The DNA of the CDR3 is TGTGCCAGCAGCACCCAGGGGTTCAATTCACCCCTCCACTTT. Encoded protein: CASSTQGFNSPLHF.

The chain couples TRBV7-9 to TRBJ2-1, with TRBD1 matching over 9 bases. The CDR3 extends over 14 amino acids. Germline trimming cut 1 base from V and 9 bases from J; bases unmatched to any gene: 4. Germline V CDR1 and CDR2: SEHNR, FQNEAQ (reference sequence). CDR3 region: CASSLDRGRGEQFF. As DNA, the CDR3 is TGTGCCAGCAGCTTAGACAGGGGGCGAGGTGAGCAGTTCTTC.

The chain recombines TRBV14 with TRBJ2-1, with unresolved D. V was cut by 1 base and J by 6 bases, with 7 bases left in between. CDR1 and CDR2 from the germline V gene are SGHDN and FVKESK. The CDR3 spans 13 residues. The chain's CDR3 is CASSQVLLNEQFF. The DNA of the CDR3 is TGTGCCAGCAGCCAAGTTCTACTCAATGAGCAGTTCTTC.

The CDR3: CAWLPPGQGVTGYGYTF. The CDR3, as DNA: TGTGCCTGGCTACCTCCGGGACAGGGGGTTACTGGCTATGGCTACACCTTC. The gene calls are TRBV30 and TRBJ1-2; TRBD1 matches 11 bases. The germline gives CDR1 GTSNPN, CDR2 SVGIG (reference sequence). This CDR3 contains 17 residues. Trimming removed 5 bases from V and 4 bases from J; junction bases left unmatched: 15.

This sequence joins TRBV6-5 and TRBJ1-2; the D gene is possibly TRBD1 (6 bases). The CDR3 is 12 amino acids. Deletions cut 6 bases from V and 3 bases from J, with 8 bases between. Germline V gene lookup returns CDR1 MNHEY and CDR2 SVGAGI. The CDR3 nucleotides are TGTGCCAGCAGACAGGGTTACTATGGCTACACCTTC. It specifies CASRQGYYGYTF.

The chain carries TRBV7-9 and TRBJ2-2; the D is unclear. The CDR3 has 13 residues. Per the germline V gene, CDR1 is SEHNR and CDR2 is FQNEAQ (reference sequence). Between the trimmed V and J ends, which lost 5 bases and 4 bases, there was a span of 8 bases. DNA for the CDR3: TGTGCCAGCAGCCCACGAGTCACCGGGGAGCTGTTTTTT. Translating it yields CASSPRVTGELFF.

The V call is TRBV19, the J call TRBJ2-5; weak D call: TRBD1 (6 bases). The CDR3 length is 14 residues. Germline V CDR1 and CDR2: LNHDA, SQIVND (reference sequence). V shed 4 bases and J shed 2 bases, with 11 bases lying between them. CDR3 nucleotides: TGTGCCAGTAGTAGAGGACAGTTACAAGAGACCCAGTACTTC. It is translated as CASSRGQLQETQYF.

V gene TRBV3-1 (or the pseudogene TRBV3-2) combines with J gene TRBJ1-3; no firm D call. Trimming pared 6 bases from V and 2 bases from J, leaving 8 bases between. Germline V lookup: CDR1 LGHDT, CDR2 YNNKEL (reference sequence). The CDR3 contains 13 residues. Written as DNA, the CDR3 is TGTGCCAGCAGGCCAGTGGCTGGAAACACCATATATTTT. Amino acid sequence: CASRPVAGNTIYF.

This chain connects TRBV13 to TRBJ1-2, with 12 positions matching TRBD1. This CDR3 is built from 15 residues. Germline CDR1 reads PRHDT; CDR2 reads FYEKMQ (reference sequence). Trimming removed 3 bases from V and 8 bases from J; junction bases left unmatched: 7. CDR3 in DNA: TGTGCCAGCAGCTTGGGGACAGGGGGCAACTCGGGCTACACCTTC. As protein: CASSLGTGGNSGYTF. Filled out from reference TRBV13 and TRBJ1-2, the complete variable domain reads AAGVIQSPRHLIKEKRETATLKCYPIPRHDTVYWYQQGPGQDPQFLISFYEKMQSDKGSIPDRFSAQQFSDYHSELNMSSLELGDSALYFCASSLGTGGNSGYTFGSGTRLTVV.

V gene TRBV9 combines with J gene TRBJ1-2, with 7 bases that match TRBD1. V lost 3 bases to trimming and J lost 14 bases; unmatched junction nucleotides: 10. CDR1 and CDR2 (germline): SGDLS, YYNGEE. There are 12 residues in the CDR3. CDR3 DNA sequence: TGTGCCAGCAGCGCTCCCGACAGGGCGGGGACCTTC. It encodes CASSAPDRAGTF.

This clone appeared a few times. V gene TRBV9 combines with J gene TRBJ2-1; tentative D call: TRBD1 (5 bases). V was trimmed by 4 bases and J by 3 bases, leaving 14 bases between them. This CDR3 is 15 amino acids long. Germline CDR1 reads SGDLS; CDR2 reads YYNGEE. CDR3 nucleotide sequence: TGTGCCAGCAGCACGGACACTCTTATCTACAATGAGCAGTTCTTC. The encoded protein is CASSTDTLIYNEQFF.

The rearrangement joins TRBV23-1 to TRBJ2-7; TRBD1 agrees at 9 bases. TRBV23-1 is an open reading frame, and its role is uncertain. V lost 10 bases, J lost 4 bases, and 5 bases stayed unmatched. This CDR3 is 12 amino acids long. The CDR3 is CAKNRGRYEQYF. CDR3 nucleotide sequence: TGCGCCAAAAACAGGGGGCGATACGAGCAGTACTTC.

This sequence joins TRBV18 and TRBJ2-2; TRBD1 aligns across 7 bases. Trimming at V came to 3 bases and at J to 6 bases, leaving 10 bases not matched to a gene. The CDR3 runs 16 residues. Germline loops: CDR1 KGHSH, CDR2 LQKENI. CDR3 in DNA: TGTGCCAGCTCACCTAAAGGACAGGTCCCCTCCGGGGAGCTGTTTTTT. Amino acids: CASSPKGQVPSGELFF.

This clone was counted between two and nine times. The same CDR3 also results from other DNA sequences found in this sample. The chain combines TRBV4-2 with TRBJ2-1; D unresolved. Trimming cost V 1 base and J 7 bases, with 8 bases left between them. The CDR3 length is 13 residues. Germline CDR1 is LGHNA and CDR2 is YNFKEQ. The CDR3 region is CASSQVRGNEQFF. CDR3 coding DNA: TGTGCCAGCAGCCAAGTAAGAGGTAATGAGCAGTTCTTC.

DNA for the CDR3: TGTGCCAGCAGTTTGTCGGACAGGGGCAATCAGCCCCAGCATTTT. Its translation: CASSLSDRGNQPQHF. The chain joins TRBV6-5 to TRBJ1-5, with 8 bases matching TRBD1. V shed 4 bases and J 2 bases; nucleotides not matched to a gene: 4. This CDR3 has 15 residues. The V gene's germline CDR1 is MNHEY and CDR2 SVGAGI.

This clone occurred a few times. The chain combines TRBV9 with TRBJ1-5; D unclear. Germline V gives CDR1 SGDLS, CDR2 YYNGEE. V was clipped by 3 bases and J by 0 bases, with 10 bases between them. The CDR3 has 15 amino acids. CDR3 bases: TGTGCCAGCAGCGAGGACGGGGTTAGCAATCAGCCCCAGCATTTT. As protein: CASSEDGVSNQPQHF.

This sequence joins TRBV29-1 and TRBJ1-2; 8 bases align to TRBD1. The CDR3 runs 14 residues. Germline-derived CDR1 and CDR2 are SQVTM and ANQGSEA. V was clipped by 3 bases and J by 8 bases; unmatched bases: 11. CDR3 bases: TGCAGCGTTGAGGGTGTCTCAGGGGGCGCAGGCTACACCTTC. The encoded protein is CSVEGVSGGAGYTF.

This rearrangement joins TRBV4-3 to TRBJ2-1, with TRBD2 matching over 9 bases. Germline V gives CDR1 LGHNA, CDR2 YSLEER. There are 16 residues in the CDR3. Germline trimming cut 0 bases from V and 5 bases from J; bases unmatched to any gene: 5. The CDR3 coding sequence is TGCGCCAGCAGCCAAGATGTGCGGGGGGGACACAATGAGCAGTTCTTC. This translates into CASSQDVRGGHNEQFF.

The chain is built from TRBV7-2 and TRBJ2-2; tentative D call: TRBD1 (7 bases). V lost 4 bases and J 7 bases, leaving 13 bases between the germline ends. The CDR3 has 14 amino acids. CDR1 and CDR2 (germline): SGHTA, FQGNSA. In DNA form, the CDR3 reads TGTGCCAGCAGCTGGACAGGCGGGGACGGGGAGCTGTTTTTT. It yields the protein CASSWTGGDGELFF.

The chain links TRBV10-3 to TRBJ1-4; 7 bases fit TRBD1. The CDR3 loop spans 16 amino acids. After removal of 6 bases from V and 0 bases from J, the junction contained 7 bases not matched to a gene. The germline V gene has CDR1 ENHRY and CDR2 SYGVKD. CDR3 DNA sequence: TGTGCCATCAGCTGGGACAGCTTAGCAACTAATGAAAAACTGTTTTTT. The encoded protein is CAISWDSLATNEKLFF.

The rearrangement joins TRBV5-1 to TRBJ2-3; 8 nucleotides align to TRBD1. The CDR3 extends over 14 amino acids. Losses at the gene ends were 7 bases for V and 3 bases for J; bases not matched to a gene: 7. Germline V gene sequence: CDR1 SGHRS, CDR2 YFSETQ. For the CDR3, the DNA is TGCGCCAGCGCTCAGGGGGCAGCGACAGATACGCAGTATTTT. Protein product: CASAQGAATDTQYF.